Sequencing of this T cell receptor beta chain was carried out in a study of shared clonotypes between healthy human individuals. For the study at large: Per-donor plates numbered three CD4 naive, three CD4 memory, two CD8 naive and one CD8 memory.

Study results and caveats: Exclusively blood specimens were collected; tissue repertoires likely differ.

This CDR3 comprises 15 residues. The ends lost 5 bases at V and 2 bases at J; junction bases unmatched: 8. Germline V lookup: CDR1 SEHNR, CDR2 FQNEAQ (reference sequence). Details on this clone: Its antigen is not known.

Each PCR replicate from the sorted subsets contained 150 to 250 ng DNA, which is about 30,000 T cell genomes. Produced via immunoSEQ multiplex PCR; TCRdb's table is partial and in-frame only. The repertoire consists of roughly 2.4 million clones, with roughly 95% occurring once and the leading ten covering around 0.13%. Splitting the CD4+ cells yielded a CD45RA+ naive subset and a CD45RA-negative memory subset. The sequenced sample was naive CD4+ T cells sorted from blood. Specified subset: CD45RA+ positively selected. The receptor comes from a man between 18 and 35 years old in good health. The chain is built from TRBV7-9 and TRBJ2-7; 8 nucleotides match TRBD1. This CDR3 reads CASSLGRTGTYEQYF. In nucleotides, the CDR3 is TGTGCCAGCAGCCTTGGGAGGACAGGGACCTACGAGCAGTACTTC.